A selection of T cell receptor beta chains follows, all from one sample in a study of vaccination effects on CD4 cells after COVID-19. Their target antigens are unknown. Profiled with immunoSEQ multiplex PCR; TCRdb holds only in-frame clones, not every one. The repertoire consists of 25,000 or so clones, with 73% occurring once and the leading ten covering approximately 5.3%. Source: CD4+ T cells from PBMCs cultured with SARS-CoV-2 spike peptides, taken before COVID-19 vaccination. The source of these receptors is a human donor who received a COVID-19 vaccine. Both conserved end residues are part of each CDR3. A D gene is named only where the DNA matches it firmly. Only some rows state a clone size, as once, few, many or a class for expanded clones.

>TRBJ1-4|TRBV6-5|-|-
TGTGCCAGCAGTAGGACGGTCCTTAATGAAAAACTGTTTTTT
CASSRTVLNEKLFF
>TRBJ1-1|TRBV29-1|TRBD1|-
TGCAGCGTTGTCACGAGGGGGCGCGGAACTGAAGCTTTCTTT
CSVVTRGRGTEAFF
>TRBJ1-2|TRBV7-2|-|-
TGTGCCAGCAGCCTAGTCGTGACAGTTCACTATGGCTACACCTTC
CASSLVVTVHYGYTF
>TRBJ2-3|TRBV2|TRBD2|-
TGTGCCAGCAGGGCTACTAGCGGTGGGCCAAGTACGCAGTATTTT
CASRATSGGPSTQYF
>TRBJ1-1|TRBV27|TRBD1|-
TGTGCCGTCCCTTTAAGTGAGGGGGCGGAATCCCTCCTGAACACTGAAGCTTTCTTT
CAVPLSEGAESLLNTEAFF
>TRBJ2-2|TRBV5-6|TRBD2|-
TGTGCCAGCAGCTTAATAGCGGGAGGGCCATCAGTAGGAGCCGGGGAGCTGTTTTTT
CASSLIAGGPSVGAGELFF
>TRBJ1-4|TRBV10-3|-|-
TGTGCCATCAGTGACGGCAGGGGTAATGAAAAACTGTTTTTT
CAISDGRGNEKLFF
>TRBJ1-5|TRBV6-5|-|few
TGTGCCAGCAGACCCTTTGGTAGCAATCAGCCCCAGCATTTT
CASRPFGSNQPQHF
>TRBJ1-1|TRBV12-5|TRBD1|-
TGTGCTAGTGGTTTGCTTACAGGGGACACTGAAGCTTTCTTT
CASGLLTGDTEAFF
>TRBJ2-7|TRBV5-6|TRBD2|-
TGTGCCAGCAGGCTAGCGGGGGGGCCGACCTACGAGCAGTACTTC
CASRLAGGPTYEQYF
>TRBJ1-1|TRBV29-1|-|-
TGCAGCGTTGAAGAGCCGGGGTCTTTCACTGAAGCTTTCTTT
CSVEEPGSFTEAFF
>TRBJ2-6|TRBV5-1|-|-
TGCGCCAGCAGCCTGATGGCCTCCTCTGGGGCCAACGTCCTGACTTTC
CASSLMASSGANVLTF
>TRBJ2-7|TRBV6-6|-|few
TGTGCCAGCAGTGAGAACAGGCAAGCCTACGAGCAGTACTTC
CASSENRQAYEQYF
>TRBJ2-1|TRBV5-4|TRBD1|-
TGTGCCAGCAGCGGCAGACAGGGAGATGAGCAGTTCTTC
CASSGRQGDEQFF
>TRBJ2-7|TRBV5-4|-|few
TGTGCCAGCAGCGGCTACGAGCAGTACTTC
CASSGYEQYF
>TRBJ1-1|TRBV7-9|-|few
TGTGCCAGCAGCTTACAGCTGAACACTGAAGCTTTCTTT
CASSLQLNTEAFF
>TRBJ2-7|TRBV4-1|-|-
TGCGCCAGCAGCCAAGATTTGTCCAGGGTAAATTTCTACGAGCAGTACTTC
CASSQDLSRVNFYEQYF
>TRBJ2-7|TRBV11-2|-|few
TGTGCCAGCAGCTTAGATCAGGGTTGGATCTACGAGCAGTACTTC
CASSLDQGWIYEQYF
>TRBJ2-5|TRBV3-1/TRBV3-2|TRBD2|-
TGTGCCAGCAGCCAACCAACTAGCGGGATGGAGACCCAGTACTTC
CASSQPTSGMETQYF
>TRBJ2-2|TRBV5-4|-|few
TGTGCCAGCAGCTTGGGGGGGAATACCGGGGAGCTGTTTTTT
CASSLGGNTGELFF
>TRBJ2-1|TRBV6-4|-|-
TGTGCCAGCAGTACTAGCTCCTACAATGAGCAGTTCTTC
CASSTSSYNEQFF
>TRBJ2-7|TRBV2|TRBD1|few
TGTGCCAGCAGCCTTCCCCGTGCCGGGACAGGGGGCTACGAGCAGTACTTC
CASSLPRAGTGGYEQYF
>TRBJ1-2|TRBV5-6|-|few
TGTGCCAGCAGCTTGGGATTGGGAGTATATGGCTACACCTTC
CASSLGLGVYGYTF
>TRBJ2-5|TRBV19|TRBD1|-
TGTGCCAGTAGAACCGGGACAGGGAGGGAGACCCAGTACTTC
CASRTGTGRETQYF
>TRBJ1-5|TRBV25-1|-|-
TGTGCCAGCAGCCTGGACACTCAGCCCCAGCATTTT
CASSLDTQPQHF
>TRBJ1-1|TRBV14|-|-
TGTGCCAGCAGCCAAGATAGGGGAGTTCTGAACACTGAAGCTTTCTTT
CASSQDRGVLNTEAFF
>TRBJ1-5|TRBV3-1/TRBV3-2|-|-
TGTGCCAGCAGCCAAGGTCAGGTAGGACTTAATCAGCCCCAGCATTTT
CASSQGQVGLNQPQHF
>TRBJ2-7|TRBV2|TRBD2|-
TGTGCCAGCAGTCTTGATACGGGGGGGTTGAACGAGCAGTACTTC
CASSLDTGGLNEQYF
>TRBJ2-3|TRBV18|TRBD2|once
TGTGCCAGCTCAGCAATAGCGGGGGGGACCGGCACAGATACGCAGTATTTT
CASSAIAGGTGTDTQYF